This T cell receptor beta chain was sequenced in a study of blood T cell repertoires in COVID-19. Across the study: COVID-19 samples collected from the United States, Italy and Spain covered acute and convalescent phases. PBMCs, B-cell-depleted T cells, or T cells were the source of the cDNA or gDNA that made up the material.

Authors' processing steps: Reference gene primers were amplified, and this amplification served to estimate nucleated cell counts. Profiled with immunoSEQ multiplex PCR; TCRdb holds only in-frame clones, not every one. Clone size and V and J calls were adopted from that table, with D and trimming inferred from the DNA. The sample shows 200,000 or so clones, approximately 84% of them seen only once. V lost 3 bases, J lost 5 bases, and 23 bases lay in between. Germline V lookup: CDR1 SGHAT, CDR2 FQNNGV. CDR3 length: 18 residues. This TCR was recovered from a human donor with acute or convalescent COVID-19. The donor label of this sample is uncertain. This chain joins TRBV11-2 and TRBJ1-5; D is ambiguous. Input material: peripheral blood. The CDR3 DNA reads TGTGCCAGCAGCTTTCGTTTCTACAACCGCCCTGGAGATCAGCCCCAGCATTTT. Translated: CASSFRFYNRPGDQPQHF.